The clone carrying this TCR beta chain was counted ten times or more. TCRdb re-derived calls from the 5' RACE reads in MiXCR, one entry per CDR3 protein. The table lists under 250,000 distinct CDR3 sequences, roughly 32% of them singletons. This specimen comes from a study of CD8 T cells in ankylosing spondylitis. The CDR3 has 14 residues. V lost 4 bases and J lost 7, with 19 bases in between. Germline assignment: CDR1 DFQATT and CDR2 SNEGSKA (reference sequence). Sequencing was carried out using blood, either unsorted or a sorted T cell fraction (not recorded which). The source of this sequence is a male donor with ankylosing spondylitis or in good health (not recorded which). J is TRBJ1-1 and V is TRBV20-1; the D is unclear. CDR3 coding DNA: TGCAGTGCTATCAGAAACCCCCTGGACGGTGAAGCTTTCTTT. Its translation: CSAIRNPLDGEAFF.